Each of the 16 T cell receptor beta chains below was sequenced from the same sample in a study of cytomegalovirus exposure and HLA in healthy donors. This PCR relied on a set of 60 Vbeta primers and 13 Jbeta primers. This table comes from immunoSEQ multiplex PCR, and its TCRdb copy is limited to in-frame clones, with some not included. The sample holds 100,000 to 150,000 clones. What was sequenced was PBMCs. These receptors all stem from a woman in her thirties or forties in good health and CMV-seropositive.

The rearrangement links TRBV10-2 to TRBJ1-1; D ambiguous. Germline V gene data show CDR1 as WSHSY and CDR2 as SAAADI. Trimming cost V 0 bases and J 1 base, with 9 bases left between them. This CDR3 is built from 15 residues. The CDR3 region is CASSESVAGNTEAFF. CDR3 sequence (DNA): TGCGCCAGCAGTGAGTCGGTGGCAGGGAACACTGAAGCTTTCTTT.

The CDR3 region is CASSVARNTEAFF. The CDR3 DNA reads TGTGCCAGCAGCGTAGCGAGGAACACTGAAGCTTTCTTT. The V gene is TRBV9, the J gene TRBJ1-1, with D unresolved. This CDR3 contains 13 residues. Germline assignment: CDR1 SGDLS and CDR2 YYNGEE. V lost 0 bases, J lost 1 base, and 4 bases lay in between.

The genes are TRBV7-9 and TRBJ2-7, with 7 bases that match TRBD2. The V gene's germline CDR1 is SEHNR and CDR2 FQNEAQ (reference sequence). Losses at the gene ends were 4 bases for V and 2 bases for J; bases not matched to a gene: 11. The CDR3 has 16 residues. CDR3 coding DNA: TGTGCCAGCAGCTCCGATGACTGGGAGGGTACCTACGAGCAGTACTTC. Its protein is CASSSDDWEGTYEQYF.

In nucleotides, the CDR3 is TGCGCCAGCAGCTTTCTCGGGGATGGGGCCAACGTCCTGACTTTC. As protein: CASSFLGDGANVLTF. This rearrangement joins TRBV5-1 to TRBJ2-6, with a weak D call TRBD2 (5 bases). Germline CDR1 reads SGHRS; CDR2 reads YFSETQ. V lost 2 bases and J 3 bases, leaving 9 bases between the germline ends. CDR3 size: 15 residues.

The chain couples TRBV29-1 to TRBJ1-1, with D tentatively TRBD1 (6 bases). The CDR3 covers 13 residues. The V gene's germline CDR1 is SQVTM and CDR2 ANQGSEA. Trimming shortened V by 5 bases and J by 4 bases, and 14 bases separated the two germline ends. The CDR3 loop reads CSVSSGVGTEAFF. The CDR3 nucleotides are TGCAGCGTTTCGTCAGGGGTGGGCACTGAAGCTTTCTTT.

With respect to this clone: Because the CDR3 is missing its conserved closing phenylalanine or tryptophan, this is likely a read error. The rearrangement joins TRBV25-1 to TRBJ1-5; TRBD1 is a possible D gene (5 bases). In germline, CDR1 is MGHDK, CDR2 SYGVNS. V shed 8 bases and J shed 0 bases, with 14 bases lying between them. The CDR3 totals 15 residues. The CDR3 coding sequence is TGTGCCAGCTCCTCCGGGGGTTATAGCAATCAGCCCCAGCATCTT. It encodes CASSSGGYSNQPQHL.

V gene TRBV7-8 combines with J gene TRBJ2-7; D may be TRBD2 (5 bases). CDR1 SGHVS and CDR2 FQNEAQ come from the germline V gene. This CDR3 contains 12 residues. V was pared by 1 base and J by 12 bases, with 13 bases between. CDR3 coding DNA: TGTGCCAGCAGCTTAGGGCCGGGGTTCAGGTACTTC. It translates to CASSLGPGFRYF.

As DNA, the CDR3 is TGTGCCAGCAGTTACTCGATACGGAGTTATGGCTACACCTTC. This gives the protein CASSYSIRSYGYTF. This chain connects TRBV6-5 to TRBJ1-2, with D unresolved. The CDR3 has 14 residues. CDR1 MNHEY and CDR2 SVGAGI come from the germline V gene. Trimming stripped 0 bases from V and 5 bases from J, with 10 bases between.

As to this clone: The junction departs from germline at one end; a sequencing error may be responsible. CDR3 amino acids: CASSNSYEQYF. For the CDR3, the DNA is TGTGCCAGCAGTAACTCCTACGAGCAGTACTTC. The V gene is TRBV6-5, the J gene TRBJ2-5; D unclear. The J call may be wrong; the DNA end is better matched by TRBJ2-7. Germline values: CDR1 MNHEY, CDR2 SVGAGI. The CDR3 covers 11 residues.

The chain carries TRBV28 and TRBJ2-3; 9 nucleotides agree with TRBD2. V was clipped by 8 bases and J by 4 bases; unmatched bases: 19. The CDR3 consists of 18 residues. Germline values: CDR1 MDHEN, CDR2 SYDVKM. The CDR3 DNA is TGTGCCAGCCGGCGGGGGGCGGGAGGGCCAGGACGGGCAGATACGCAGTATTTT. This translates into CASRRGAGGPGRADTQYF. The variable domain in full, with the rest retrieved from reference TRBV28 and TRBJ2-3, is DVKVTQSSRYLVKRTGEKVFLECVQDMDHENMFWYRQDPGLGLRLIYFSYDVKMKEKGDIPEGYSVSREKKERFSLILESASTNQTSMYLCASRRGAGGPGRADTQYFGPGTRLTVL.

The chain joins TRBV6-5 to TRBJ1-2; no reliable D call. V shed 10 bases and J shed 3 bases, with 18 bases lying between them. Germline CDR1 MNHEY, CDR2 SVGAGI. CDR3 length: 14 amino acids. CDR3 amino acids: CANNYAGEDYGYTF. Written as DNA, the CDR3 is TGTGCCAACAATTACGCGGGTGAGGACTATGGCTACACCTTC.

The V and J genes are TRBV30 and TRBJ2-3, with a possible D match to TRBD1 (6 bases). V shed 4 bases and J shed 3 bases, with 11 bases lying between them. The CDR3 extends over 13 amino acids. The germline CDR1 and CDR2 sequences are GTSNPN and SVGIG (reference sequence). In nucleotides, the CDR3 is TGTGCCTGGACCACAGGGTGGACAGATACGCAGTATTTT. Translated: CAWTTGWTDTQYF. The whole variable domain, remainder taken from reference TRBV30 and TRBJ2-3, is SQTIHQWPATLVQPVGSPLSLECTVEGTSNPNLYWYRQAAGRGLQLLFYSVGIGQISSEVPQNLSASRPQDRQFILSSKKLLLSDSGFYLCAWTTGWTDTQYFGPGTRLTVL.

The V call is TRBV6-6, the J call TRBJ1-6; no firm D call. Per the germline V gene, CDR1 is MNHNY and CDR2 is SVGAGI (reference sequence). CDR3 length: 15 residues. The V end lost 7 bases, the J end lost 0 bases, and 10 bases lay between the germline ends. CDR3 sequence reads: CASTTRSSYNSPLHF. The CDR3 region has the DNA TGTGCCAGCACCACGAGGAGCTCCTATAATTCACCCCTCCACTTT.

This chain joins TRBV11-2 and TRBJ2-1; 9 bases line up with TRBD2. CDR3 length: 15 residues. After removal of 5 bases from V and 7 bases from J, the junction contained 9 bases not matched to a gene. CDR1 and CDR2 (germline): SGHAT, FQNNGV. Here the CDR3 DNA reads TGTGCCAGCAGCCCACGGACTAGCGTAGGGAATGAGCAGTTCTTC. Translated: CASSPRTSVGNEQFF.

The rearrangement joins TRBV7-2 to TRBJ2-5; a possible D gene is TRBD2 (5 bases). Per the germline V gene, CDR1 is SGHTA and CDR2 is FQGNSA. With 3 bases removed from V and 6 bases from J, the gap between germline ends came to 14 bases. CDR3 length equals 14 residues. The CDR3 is CASSLASQPKTQYF. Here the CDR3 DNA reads TGTGCCAGCAGCTTGGCTAGCCAGCCAAAGACCCAGTACTTC.

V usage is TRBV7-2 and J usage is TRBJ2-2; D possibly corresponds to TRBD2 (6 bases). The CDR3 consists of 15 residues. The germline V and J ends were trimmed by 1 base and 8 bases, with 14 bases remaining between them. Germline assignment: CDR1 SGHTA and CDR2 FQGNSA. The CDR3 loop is CASSLGGLAFGELFF. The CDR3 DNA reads TGTGCCAGCAGCTTAGGGGGACTCGCTTTTGGGGAGCTGTTTTTT.